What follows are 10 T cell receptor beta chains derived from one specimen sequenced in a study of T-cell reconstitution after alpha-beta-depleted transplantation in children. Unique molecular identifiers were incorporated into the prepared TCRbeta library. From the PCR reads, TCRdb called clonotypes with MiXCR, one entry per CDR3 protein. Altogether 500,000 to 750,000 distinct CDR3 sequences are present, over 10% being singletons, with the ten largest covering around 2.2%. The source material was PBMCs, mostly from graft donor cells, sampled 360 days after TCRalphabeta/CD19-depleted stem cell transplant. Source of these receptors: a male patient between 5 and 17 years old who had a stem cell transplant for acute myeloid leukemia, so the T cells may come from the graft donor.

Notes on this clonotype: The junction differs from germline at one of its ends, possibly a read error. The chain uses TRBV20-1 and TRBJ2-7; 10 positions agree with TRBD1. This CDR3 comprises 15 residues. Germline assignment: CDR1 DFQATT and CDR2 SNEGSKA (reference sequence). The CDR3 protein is CSASGGTGAFYEQYF. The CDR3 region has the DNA TGCAGTGCTAGCGGCGGGACAGGGGCCTTCTACGAACAGTACTTC.

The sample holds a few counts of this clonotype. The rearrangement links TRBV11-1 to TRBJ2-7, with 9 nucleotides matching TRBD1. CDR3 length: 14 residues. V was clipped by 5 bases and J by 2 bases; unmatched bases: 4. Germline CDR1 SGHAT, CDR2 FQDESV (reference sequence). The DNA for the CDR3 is TGTGCCAGCAGCCGGGACAGGGACACCTACGAGCAGTACTTC. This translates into CASSRDRDTYEQYF.

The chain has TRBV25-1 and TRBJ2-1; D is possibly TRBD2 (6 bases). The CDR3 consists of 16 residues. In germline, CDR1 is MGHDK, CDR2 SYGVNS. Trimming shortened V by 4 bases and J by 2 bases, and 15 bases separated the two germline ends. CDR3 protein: CASSGRLDYPYNEQFF. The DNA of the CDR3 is TGTGCCAGCAGTGGCAGACTAGACTACCCCTACAATGAGCAGTTCTTC.

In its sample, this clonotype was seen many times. CDR3 sequence reads: CASSPEWKNTEAFF. CDR3 sequence (DNA): TGTGCCAGCAGCCCCGAGTGGAAGAACACTGAAGCTTTCTTT. This rearrangement joins TRBV7-9 to TRBJ1-1, with D unresolved. V gave up 5 bases and J gave up 1 base, with 11 bases separating them. The CDR3 extends over 14 amino acids. The V gene's germline CDR1 is SEHNR and CDR2 FQNEAQ (reference sequence). The complete variable domain, with remaining parts taken from reference TRBV7-9 and TRBJ1-1, reads DTGVSQNPRHKITKRGQNVTFRCDPISEHNRLYWYRQTLGQGPEFLTYFQNEAQLEKSRLLSDRFSAERPKGSFSTLEIQRTEQGDSAMYLCASSPEWKNTEAFFGQGTRLTVV.

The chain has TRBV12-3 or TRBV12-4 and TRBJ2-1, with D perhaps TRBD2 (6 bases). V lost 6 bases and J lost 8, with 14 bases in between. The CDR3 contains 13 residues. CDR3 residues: CASSQDWGDEQFF. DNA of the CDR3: TGTGCCAGCAGCCAAGACTGGGGGGATGAGCAGTTCTTC.

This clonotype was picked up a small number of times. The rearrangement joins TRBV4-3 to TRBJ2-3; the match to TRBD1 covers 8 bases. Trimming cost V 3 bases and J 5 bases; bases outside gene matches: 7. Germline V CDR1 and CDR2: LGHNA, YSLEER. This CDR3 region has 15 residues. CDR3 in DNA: TGCGCCAGCAGCCACCAGGACAGGGCGGGAGATACGCAGTATTTT. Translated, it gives CASSHQDRAGDTQYF.

The DNA for the CDR3 is TGTGCCAGCAGACAGCCCGCTGGATCCCTCCACTTT. It encodes CASRQPAGSLHF. V is TRBV6-5 and J is TRBJ1-6; D remains unclear. Per the germline V gene, CDR1 is MNHEY and CDR2 is SVGAGI. The CDR3 has 12 amino acids. Deletions cut 6 bases from V and 14 bases from J, with 14 bases between.

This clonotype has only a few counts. The CDR3 nucleotides read TGCAGCGCCCTGTGGACTTCCCCATGGGCCTCCTACGAGCAGTACTTC. Translated: CSALWTSPWASYEQYF. V is TRBV29-1 and J is TRBJ2-7; D is perhaps TRBD2 (5 bases). The CDR3 is 16 amino acids. The V gene lost 7 bases and the J gene lost 0 bases, with 22 bases spanning the gap. CDR1 and CDR2 from the germline V gene are SQVTM and ANQGSEA.

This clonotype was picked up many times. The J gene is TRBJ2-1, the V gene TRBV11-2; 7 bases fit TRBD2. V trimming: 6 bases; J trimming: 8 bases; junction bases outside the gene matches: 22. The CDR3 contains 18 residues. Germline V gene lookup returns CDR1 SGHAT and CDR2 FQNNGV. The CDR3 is CASSFPTRDYPSVDEQFF. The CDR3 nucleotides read TGTGCCAGCAGTTTCCCGACTAGGGACTACCCTTCCGTCGATGAGCAGTTCTTC.

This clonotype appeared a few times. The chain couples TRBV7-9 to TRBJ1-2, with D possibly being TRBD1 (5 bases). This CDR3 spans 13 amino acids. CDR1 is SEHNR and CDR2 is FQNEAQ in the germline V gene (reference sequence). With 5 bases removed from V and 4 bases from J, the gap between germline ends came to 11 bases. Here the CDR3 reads CASSVGAGYGYTF. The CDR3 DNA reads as TGTGCCAGCAGCGTCGGGGCAGGCTATGGCTACACCTTC.